The rows below give T cell receptor beta chains drawn from one sample of a study of PD-L1 blockade in urothelial cancer. Generated by immunoSEQ multiplex PCR, the TCRdb table keeps only in-frame clones and is missing some. The table includes about 30,000 clones, about 88% detected once. Sequenced material: PBMCs, taken around atezolizumab (anti-PD-L1) treatment. The receptor source for this set is an elderly man with urothelial cancer. Both conserved end residues are part of each CDR3. A D gene is named only where the DNA matches it firmly. Size is omitted from some rows. Given values are once, few, many or a class for expanded clones.

TRBJ2-1,once,TRBD1,TRBV30,TGTGCCTGGAGGAGAACCGGGACAGGACCTCACAATGAGCAGTTCTTC,CAWRRTGTGPHNEQFF
TRBJ2-1,NA,TRBD2,TRBV19,TGTGCCAGTAAAGCGGGAGGGCTCTACAATGAGCAGTTCTTC,CASKAGGLYNEQFF
TRBJ2-7,NA,NA,TRBV7-2,TGTGCCAGCAGCATTCTCTACGAGCAGTACTTC,CASSILYEQYF
TRBJ2-6,NA,NA,TRBV19,TGTGCCAGTAGTAGTGAACAGGGCGACCTCTGGGCCAACGTCCTGACTTTC,CASSSEQGDLWANVLTF
TRBJ2-7,NA,TRBD1,TRBV25-1,TGTGCCAGCAGAGGACAGGGGGCCAACGAGCAGTACTTC,CASRGQGANEQYF
TRBJ1-1,NA,TRBD1,TRBV5-1,TGCGCCAGCAGCCCAAAAGGACAGGACGGTACTGAAGCTTTCTTT,CASSPKGQDGTEAFF
TRBJ2-3,NA,NA,TRBV6-5,TGTGCCAGCAGCCCCTGGGCAGGGGAGCTAGATACGCAGTATTTT,CASSPWAGELDTQYF
TRBJ2-1,NA,NA,TRBV30,TGTGCCTGGAGTGAACCAGGGTATGAGCAGTTCTTC,CAWSEPGYEQFF
TRBJ1-1,NA,NA,TRBV7-2,TGTGCCAGCAGCTCGGGACGGGGGACTGAAGCTTTCTTT,CASSSGRGTEAFF
TRBJ1-5,NA,NA,TRBV9,TGTGCCAGCAGCGTATCCCCCAATAGCAATCAGCCCCAGCATTTT,CASSVSPNSNQPQHF
TRBJ2-5,NA,TRBD1,TRBV2,TGTGCCAGCAGTGACGAGACAGGGGTCGAGGAGACCCAGTACTTC,CASSDETGVEETQYF
TRBJ2-4,NA,TRBD2,TRBV30,TGTGCTGTGGAGGGGACTAGCGTTAGGATTCAGTACTTC,CAVEGTSVRIQYF
TRBJ2-7,NA,TRBD2,TRBV5-4,TGTGCCAGCAGCAGTCGTTGGGGGGGAGGGTTGCAGTACTTC,CASSSRWGGGLQYF
TRBJ1-2,NA,NA,TRBV5-8,TGTGCCAGCAGCGGCCCGCCTGGCTACACCTTC,CASSGPPGYTF
TRBJ2-7,NA,TRBD1,TRBV15,TGTGCCACCAGCAGAGAAGACAGGGTAGGGTACGAGCAGTACTTC,CATSREDRVGYEQYF
TRBJ2-1,NA,TRBD2,TRBV18,TGTGCCAGCTCACCACAATGGCTAGCGGGAGGGTACTACAATGAGCAGTTCTTC,CASSPQWLAGGYYNEQFF
TRBJ2-2,NA,TRBD1,TRBV18,TGTGCCAGCTCACCACCCAGGGGGCCGAACGGGGAGCTGTTTTTT,CASSPPRGPNGELFF
TRBJ2-7,NA,TRBD2,TRBV7-9,TGTGCCAGCAGCTTACGGGGGGAGGCACCCTACGAGCAGTACTTC,CASSLRGEAPYEQYF
TRBJ2-7,NA,TRBD1,TRBV28,TGTGCCAGCAACAGTCGTGGGACAGGGGGGGGGATGACCTACGAGCAGTACTTC,CASNSRGTGGGMTYEQYF
TRBJ2-2,once,TRBD2,TRBV19,TGTGCCAGTGGCAGACCTTCTAGCGGGAGCATTGAATTTACCGGGGAGCTGTTTTTT,CASGRPSSGSIEFTGELFF
TRBJ2-3,NA,TRBD2,TRBV7-9,TGTGCCAGCAGTACTATGGGCGGGAGGGCTTTCACAGATACGCAGTATTTT,CASSTMGGRAFTDTQYF
TRBJ1-4,NA,NA,TRBV25-1,TGTGCCAGCACAAGGGGATCTGAAAAACTGTTTTTT,CASTRGSEKLFF
TRBJ2-7,NA,TRBD1,TRBV6-5,TGTGCCAGCAGGGGGGACAGGGGGAACTCCTACGAGCAGTACTTC,CASRGDRGNSYEQYF
TRBJ2-7,NA,TRBD1,TRBV7-2,TGTGCCAGCAGCTTAAACAGGGGGTACGAGCAGTACTTC,CASSLNRGYEQYF
TRBJ1-2,once,TRBD1,TRBV5-5,TGTGCCAGCGATACAGGGACAGCACTCGGCTACACCTTC,CASDTGTALGYTF
TRBJ2-7,NA,NA,TRBV30,TGTGCCTGGAAGCAAGATCATGTCACCCAGTACTTC,CAWKQDHVTQYF
TRBJ2-5,once,TRBD2,TRBV2,TGTGCCAGCAGTGGGACTAGCGGGAGTGGGAGAGGAGAGACCCAGTACTTC,CASSGTSGSGRGETQYF
TRBJ2-1,NA,NA,TRBV5-1,TGCGCCAGCAGCCCTGGGGCAGGGGAGTCCTACAATGAGCAGTTCTTC,CASSPGAGESYNEQFF
TRBJ2-5,NA,TRBD2,TRBV6-1,TGTGCCAACTCCCCCGTAGCGGGAGGGTCAGAGACCCAGTACTTC,CANSPVAGGSETQYF
TRBJ1-4,NA,TRBD1,TRBV6-1,TGTGCCAGCAGTCCCCACAGGGGGAGGGATGAAAAACTGTTTTTT,CASSPHRGRDEKLFF
TRBJ2-1,NA,NA,TRBV7-8,TGTGCCAGCAGCTTAGTCAGCTCCTACAATGAGCAGTTCTTC,CASSLVSSYNEQFF
TRBJ2-7,NA,NA,TRBV7-9,TGTGCCAGCAGCAGGACTGACAACGAGCAGTACTTC,CASSRTDNEQYF
TRBJ1-5,few,NA,TRBV7-6,TGTGCCAGCAGCCTCTTCACGTCGGGGCCCCAGCATTTT,CASSLFTSGPQHF
TRBJ1-3,NA,NA,TRBV10-3,TGTGCCATCAGTGGTATCTCTGGAAACACCATATATTTT,CAISGISGNTIYF
TRBJ2-7,NA,NA,TRBV29-1,TGCAGCGTTGGGAATCAGGACGAGCAGTACTTC,CSVGNQDEQYF
TRBJ2-3,NA,NA,TRBV2,TGTGCCAGCAGTGTCGTCCGGGTTGATACGCAGTATTTT,CASSVVRVDTQYF
TRBJ2-3,NA,NA,TRBV25-1,TGTGCCAGCAGACCGGCGGGGGCCCGCACAGATACGCAGTATTTT,CASRPAGARTDTQYF
TRBJ2-7,NA,TRBD2,TRBV7-9,TGTGCCAGCAGCTTCGGCCAAGCGGGAGTCTACGAGCAGTACTTC,CASSFGQAGVYEQYF
TRBJ2-3,NA,NA,TRBV7-2,TGTGCCAGCAGCTTAGACAGGGAGAGAACAGATACGCAGTATTTT,CASSLDRERTDTQYF
TRBJ2-7,once,TRBD2,TRBV10-2,TGCGCCAGCACCAAGACTAGCGGGAGGGCAAGTCTCTCCTACGAGCAGTACTTC,CASTKTSGRASLSYEQYF
TRBJ2-5,NA,TRBD2,TRBV29-1,TGCAGCGTTGGCGGGAGTTCTGAGACCCAGTACTTC,CSVGGSSETQYF
TRBJ2-2,NA,NA,TRBV15,TGTGCCACCAGCAGAGCAACAGGTGGGGAGCTGTTTTTT,CATSRATGGELFF
TRBJ2-1,once,TRBD2,TRBV30,TGTGCCTGGAAGGCGGGAGGAGGTCGCTACAATGAGCAGTTCTTC,CAWKAGGGRYNEQFF
TRBJ1-4,NA,TRBD1,TRBV6-5,TGTGCCAGCAGGGGGACAGGGGTAGAAAAACTGTTTTTT,CASRGTGVEKLFF
TRBJ1-5,NA,NA,TRBV10-2,TGCGCCAGCGCAACGGAGAGGTCTAATCAGCCCCAGCATTTT,CASATERSNQPQHF